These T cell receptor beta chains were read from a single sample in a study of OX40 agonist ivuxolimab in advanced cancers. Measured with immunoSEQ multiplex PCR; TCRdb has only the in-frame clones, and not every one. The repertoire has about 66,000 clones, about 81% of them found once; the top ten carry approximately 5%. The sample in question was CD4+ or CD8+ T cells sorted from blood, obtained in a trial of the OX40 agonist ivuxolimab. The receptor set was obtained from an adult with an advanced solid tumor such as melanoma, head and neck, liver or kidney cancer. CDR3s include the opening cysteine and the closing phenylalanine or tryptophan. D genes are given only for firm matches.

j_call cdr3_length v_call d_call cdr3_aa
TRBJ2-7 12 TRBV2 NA CASSYTGKKQYF
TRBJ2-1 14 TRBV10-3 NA CAINGVSSYNEQFF
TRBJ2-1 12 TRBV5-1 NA CASSGTDNEQFF
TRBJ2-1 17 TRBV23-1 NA CASSPRKGEGPPDEQFF
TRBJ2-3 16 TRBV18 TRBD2 CASSSGLAGYKDTQYF
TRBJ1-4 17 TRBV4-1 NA CASSQGNAEPSNEKLFF
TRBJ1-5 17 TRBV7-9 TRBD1 CASSSGQGYFGDQPQHF
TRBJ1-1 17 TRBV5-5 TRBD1 CASSPEGQGALGTEAFF
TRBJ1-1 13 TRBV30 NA CAWSTQMNTEAFF
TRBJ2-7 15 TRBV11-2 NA CASSLAHQGIYEQYF